A selection of T cell receptor beta chains follows, all from one sample in a study of blood T cell repertoires in COVID-19. Produced via immunoSEQ multiplex PCR; TCRdb's table is partial and in-frame only. The sample has just over 300,000 clones, 86% seen once; the top ten hold around 4%. The sample comprised PBMCs or T cells enriched from blood (not recorded which). Receptors originate from a man under 40 who had recovered from COVID-19. Both conserved end residues are part of each CDR3. The D gene is left open where the match is weak. Clone size is not always given. Where it is, it says once, few, many or a class for expanded clones.

>TRBD1|TRBJ1-1|.|TRBV7-2
TGTGCCAGCAGCTTAGCGCAGGGGGACACTGAAGCTTTCTTT
CASSLAQGDTEAFF
>.|TRBJ1-2|.|TRBV6-1
TGTGCCAGCAGTGAATTCTCGGCGGGGTATGGCTACACCTTC
CASSEFSAGYGYTF
>TRBD1|TRBJ2-3|once|TRBV3-1/TRBV3-2
TGTGCCAGCAGCCAAGGAGGGGGACAGAGGGTAGATACGCAGTATTTT
CASSQGGGQRVDTQYF
>.|TRBJ2-1|.|TRBV30
TGTGCCTCGCGTACTAGCAGCCAATACAATGAGCAGTTCTTC
CASRTSSQYNEQFF
>TRBD2|TRBJ2-2|few|TRBV7-2
TGTGCCAGCTCCCCGACTAGCGGTAGAACCGGGGAGCTGTTTTTT
CASSPTSGRTGELFF
>TRBD1|TRBJ2-7|.|TRBV11-3
TGTGCCAGCAGCCCCTGGGTGACAGGGATAACCTACGAGCAGTACTTC
CASSPWVTGITYEQYF
>TRBD1|TRBJ1-5|.|TRBV3-1/TRBV3-2
TGTGCCAGCAGCCAGGGCGACAGGGCCGGCAATCAGCCCCAGCATTTT
CASSQGDRAGNQPQHF
>.|TRBJ2-5|.|TRBV7-8
TGTGCCAGCAGCTTAGATCAGGCGGGCATAGGAGAGACCCAGTACTTC
CASSLDQAGIGETQYF
>.|TRBJ2-1|.|TRBV18
TGTGCCAGCTCACCACCACCCGACTCATTCTACAATGAGCAGTTCTTC
CASSPPPDSFYNEQFF
>TRBD2|TRBJ2-5|.|TRBV10-3
TGTGCCATCAGTAAGGGACTAGCGGGAGCTATCGCTAGAGAGACCCAGTACTTC
CAISKGLAGAIARETQYF
>TRBD2|TRBJ2-7|once|TRBV4-2
TGTGCCAGCAGCCAGGGGGAACTAGCGGGAGATGTTTTCTACGAGCAGTACTTC
CASSQGELAGDVFYEQYF
>TRBD2|TRBJ2-7|.|TRBV2
TGTGCCAGCAGTCCGACTAGCGGAAGATACGAGCAGTACTTC
CASSPTSGRYEQYF
>.|TRBJ2-3|.|TRBV21-1
TGTGCCAGCAGCCGAAAGCGGGAGGGTCGGGCAGATACGCAGTATTTT
CASSRKREGRADTQYF
>TRBD1|TRBJ2-7|.|TRBV6-5
TGTGCCAGCAGGCCTAAAAGGACAGGGACCTACGAGCAGTACTTC
CASRPKRTGTYEQYF
>TRBD2|TRBJ2-1|.|TRBV19
TGTGCCAGTAGTCCGAGACTAGCGGGAGGGCCTGGGAATGAGCAGTTCTTC
CASSPRLAGGPGNEQFF
>.|TRBJ2-5|.|TRBV3-1/TRBV3-2
TGTGCCAGCAGCCTAAGGGGTTTGGAGACCCAGTACTTC
CASSLRGLETQYF
>TRBD1|TRBJ1-3|.|TRBV4-1
TGCGCCAGCAGCCACGGGACAGGGGGAGTCACCATATATTTT
CASSHGTGGVTIYF
>.|TRBJ2-2|.|TRBV5-1
TGCGCCAGCAGCTTGGGTGGCACGGGGAGAACCGGGGAGCTGTTTTTT
CASSLGGTGRTGELFF
>TRBD1|TRBJ1-5|.|TRBV19
TGTGCCAGTACGAAGGGGGCGGGCAATCAGCCCCAGCATTTT
CASTKGAGNQPQHF
>.|TRBJ1-1|.|TRBV6-1
TGTGCCAGCAGTGAAGTGGCAGCAGCGGGAATCGCTGAAGCTTTCTTT
CASSEVAAAGIAEAFF
>.|TRBJ2-2|.|TRBV5-1
TGCGCCAGCACCACTATACAGGGTTCCGGGGAGCTGTTTTTT
CASTTIQGSGELFF
>.|TRBJ2-3|.|TRBV10-3
TGTGCCATCAGGGGGGACTCCACAGATACGCAGTATTTT
CAIRGDSTDTQYF
>.|TRBJ2-7|.|TRBV5-1
TGCGCCAGCAGCCCGGGACAAGGGGCCTACGAGCAGTACTTC
CASSPGQGAYEQYF
>.|TRBJ1-4|.|TRBV5-1
TGCGCCAGCAGCTTGGGTGGGGGCGCGGATGAAAAACTGTTTTTT
CASSLGGGADEKLFF
>.|TRBJ1-2|few|TRBV30
TGTGCCTGGATGAGGATGCCTCTCTATGGCTACACCTTC
CAWMRMPLYGYTF
>.|TRBJ1-1|.|TRBV3-1/TRBV3-2
TGTGCCAGCAGCCAAGAGCAGGTTCGAGCCTCTGGTGACACTGAAGCTTTCTTT
CASSQEQVRASGDTEAFF
>TRBD1|TRBJ1-1|.|TRBV5-1
TGCGCCAGCAGCTTGGGGGACCCAGGGGGCACTGAAGCTTTCTTT
CASSLGDPGGTEAFF
>.|TRBJ2-6|.|TRBV25-1
TGTGCCAGCAGCCCTCTTCAGGGTGTGAGCTCTGGGGCCAACGTCCTGACTTTC
CASSPLQGVSSGANVLTF
>TRBD2|TRBJ2-3|.|TRBV2
TGTGCCAGCTTCCGAACGCCGGGAGGTCGGACAGATACGCAGTATTTT
CASFRTPGGRTDTQYF
>TRBD2|TRBJ2-3|.|TRBV19
TGTGCCAGTAGGAGGCACACTAGCGGGGGCCAAGATACGCAGTATTTT
CASRRHTSGGQDTQYF